This T cell receptor beta chain was obtained from a study of identifying expanded T cells in peripheral blood. The study, taken as a whole, reports: Differentially abundant clones: roughly 1.3 between replicates, 16.4 at approximately 14 days, 19 at four. Clone count variance between approximately two-week samples rose with total template count.

This clone was seen once. Its target is unknown. Profiled with immunoSEQ multiplex PCR; TCRdb holds only in-frame clones, not every one. This table has some 93,000 clones, roughly 88% appearing once. The trim removed 2 bases at V and 2 bases at J, leaving 4 bases unmatched. CDR1 is SGHAT and CDR2 is FQNNGV in the germline V gene. CDR3 length: 15 residues. The genes are TRBV11-2 and TRBJ2-7, with 9 positions matching TRBD2. The sequence came from a person aged 18 to 75 in good health. Sequencing was carried out using blood. The CDR3 loop is CASSLRAGGPYEQYF. CDR3 sequence (DNA): TGTGCCAGCAGCTTAAGGGCGGGAGGGCCCTACGAGCAGTACTTC.